The source of this TCR beta chain is a study of TIL therapy for anti-PD-1-resistant metastatic lung cancer. Findings of the study overall: Treatment-naive, never-smoker and oncogene-addicted patients were overrepresented in this highly selected cohort.

Sequencing used immunoSEQ v3. TCRdb's copy holds only in-frame clones and misses some; the assay was immunoSEQ multiplex PCR. This sample carries about 12,000 clones, approximately 80% of them seen once, and the ten largest clones take around 10%. The time point here: pre-treatment sample, taken before nivolumab and TIL therapy. Adults with stage 4 NSCLC were enrolled in a phase I trial. V lost 5 bases and J lost 6; bases outside the gene matches: 6. Germline V gene lookup returns CDR1 MGHRA and CDR2 YSYEKL. The length of the CDR3 is 13 residues. A remark on this clone: Its matching antigen is unknown.

This sequence was found in a person aged 25 to 79 with non-small cell lung cancer. The chain carries TRBV4-1 and TRBJ1-2; 7 nucleotides agree with TRBD1. The input for sequencing was blood, taken at baseline. For the CDR3, the DNA is TGCGCCAGCAGCGTACAGGGGAATGATGGCTACACCTTC. Protein product: CASSVQGNDGYTF.